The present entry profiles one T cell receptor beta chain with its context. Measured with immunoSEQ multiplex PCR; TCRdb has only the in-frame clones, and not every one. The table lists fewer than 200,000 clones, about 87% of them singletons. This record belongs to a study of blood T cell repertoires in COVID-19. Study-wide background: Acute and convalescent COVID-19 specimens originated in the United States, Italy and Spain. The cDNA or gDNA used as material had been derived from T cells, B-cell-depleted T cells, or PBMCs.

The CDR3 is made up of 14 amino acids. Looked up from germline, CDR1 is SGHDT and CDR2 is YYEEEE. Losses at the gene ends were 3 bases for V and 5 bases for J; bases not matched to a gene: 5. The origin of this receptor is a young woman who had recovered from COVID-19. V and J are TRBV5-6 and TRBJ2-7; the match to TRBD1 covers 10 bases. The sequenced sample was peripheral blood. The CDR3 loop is CASSSTGGKHEQYF. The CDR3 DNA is TGTGCCAGCAGCTCGACAGGGGGCAAACACGAGCAGTACTTC.